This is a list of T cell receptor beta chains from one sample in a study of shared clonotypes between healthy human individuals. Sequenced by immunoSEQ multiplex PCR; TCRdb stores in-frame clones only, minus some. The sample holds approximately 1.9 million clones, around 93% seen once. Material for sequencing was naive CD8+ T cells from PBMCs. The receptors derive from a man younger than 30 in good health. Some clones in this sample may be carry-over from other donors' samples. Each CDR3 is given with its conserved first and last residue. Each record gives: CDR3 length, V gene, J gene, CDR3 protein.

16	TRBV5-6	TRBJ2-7	CASSLELGARSYEQYF
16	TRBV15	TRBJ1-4	CATSRADRGPHEKLFF
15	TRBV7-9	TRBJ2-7	CASSAGSGDSYEQYF
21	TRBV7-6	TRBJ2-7	CASSRRLGRGSGRGSFYEQYF
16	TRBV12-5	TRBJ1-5	CASGLDSGGRYQPQHF
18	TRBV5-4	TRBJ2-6	CASSLESYLASGANVLTF
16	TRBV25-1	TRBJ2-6	CASSGLSGSGANVLTF
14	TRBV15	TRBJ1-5	CATSRANSNQPQHF
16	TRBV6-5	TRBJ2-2	CASSYSTSGNTGELFF
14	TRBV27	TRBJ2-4	CASSLSRGRNIQYF
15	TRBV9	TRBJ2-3	CASSPWTSGADTQYF
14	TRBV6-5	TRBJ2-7	CASSYSTGVREQYF
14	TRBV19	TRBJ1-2	CATTWDVSNYGYTF
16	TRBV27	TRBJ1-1	CASSLSSGSFNTEAFF
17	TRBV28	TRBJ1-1	CASRTRTGGWGNTEAFF
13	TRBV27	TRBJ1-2	CASSLWEGYGYTF
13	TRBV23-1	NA	CASSRRTGVEQYF
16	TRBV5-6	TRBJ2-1	CASSWGTSGMLDEQFF
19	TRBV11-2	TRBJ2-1	CASSARVGTSGNSYNEQFF
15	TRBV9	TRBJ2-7	CASSATTGNNYEQYF
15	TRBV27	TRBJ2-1	CASSLGTGRGNEQFF
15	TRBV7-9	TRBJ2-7	CASSLGGTEYDEQYF
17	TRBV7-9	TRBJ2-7	CASSSAEGRGLSYEQYF